This entry lists 7 T cell receptor beta chains sequenced from one sample in a study of T-cell reconstitution after alpha-beta-depleted transplantation in children. Unique molecular identifiers were built into the TCRbeta library. TCRdb re-called the PCR reads with MiXCR, one entry per CDR3 protein. Of over 450,000 distinct CDR3 sequences listed, 8% to 11% are singletons. Here the sequenced sample was PBMCs, taken before TCRalphabeta/CD19-depleted stem cell transplant. Receptors originate from a child younger than 10 with inherited bone marrow failure, due to receive a stem cell transplant.

This clonotype was counted ten times or more. This chain connects TRBV28 to TRBJ2-1; 11 nucleotides match TRBD1. In germline, CDR1 is MDHEN, CDR2 SYDVKM. J was trimmed by 7 bases and V by 3 bases; bases with no gene match: 5. The CDR3 contains 15 residues. In DNA, the CDR3 is TGTGCCAGCAGTTTTTCGGACAGGGGGCTGAATGAGCAGTTCTTC. Protein sequence: CASSFSDRGLNEQFF.

This clonotype was observed many times. The genes are TRBV5-1 and TRBJ2-5; no clear D gene. Trimming removed 3 bases at V and 5 bases at J, with 8 bases between. Germline CDR1 and CDR2: SGHRS and YFSETQ. The CDR3 is 12 residues long. Here the CDR3 reads CASSSPLETQYF. CDR3 bases: TGCGCCAGCAGCTCCCCCCTTGAGACCCAGTACTTC.

There are a few counts of this clonotype. V gene TRBV27 combines with J gene TRBJ2-6, with D unresolved. Germline CDR1 is MNHEY and CDR2 is SMNVEV (reference sequence). The CDR3 is 15 amino acids. Trimming pared 2 bases from V and 0 bases from J, leaving 5 bases between. CDR3 amino acids: CASSLIFSGANVLTF. The CDR3 nucleotides are TGTGCCAGCAGTTTAATTTTCTCTGGGGCCAACGTCCTGACTTTC.

At least ten counts were recorded for this clonotype. The genes are TRBV27 and TRBJ1-1, with 8 bases lining up with TRBD1. The CDR3 runs 15 residues. Germline V lookup: CDR1 MNHEY, CDR2 SMNVEV (reference sequence). V was pared by 5 bases and J by 5 bases, with 10 bases of the junction left unmatched. For the CDR3, the DNA is TGTGCCAGCAGTCAAGCCAGGGGGCGAATGACTGAAGCTTTCTTT. Translation: CASSQARGRMTEAFF.

The chain links TRBV27 to TRBJ2-7, with D possibly matching TRBD2 (5 bases). The CDR3 spans 14 residues. Germline CDR1 reads MNHEY; CDR2 reads SMNVEV (reference sequence). The V gene lost 6 bases and the J gene lost 4 bases, with 16 bases spanning the gap. DNA for the CDR3: TGTGCCAGCAGCCCAAATCCAGGCGGGTACGAGCAGTACTTC. It is translated as CASSPNPGGYEQYF.

The gene calls are TRBV3-1 and TRBJ2-2; 15 bases fit TRBD2. Germline-derived CDR1 and CDR2 are LGHDT and YNNKEL (reference sequence). CDR3 length: 17 amino acids. Trimming took 11 bases from V and 3 from J; bases not matched to a gene: 10. CDR3 DNA sequence: TGTGCCTGCTCCCAGGGACTAGCGGGAGGTGACACCGGGGAGCTGTTTTTT. Encoded protein: CACSQGLAGGDTGELFF. The whole variable domain, remainder taken from reference TRBV3-1 and TRBJ2-2, is DTAVSQTPKYLVTQMGNDKSIKCEQNLGHDTMYWYKQDSKKFLKIMFSYNNKELIINETVPNRFSPKSPDKAHLNLHINSLELGDSAVYFCACSQGLAGGDTGELFFGEGSRLTVL.

This clonotype has at least ten counts. The chain combines TRBV29-1 with TRBJ2-2; D call uncertain. Germline CDR1 SQVTM, CDR2 ANQGSEA. The V end was cut by 3 bases, the J end by 4 bases, with 6 bases between. This CDR3 spans 12 amino acids. CDR3 region: CSVEDVTGELFF. The CDR3 region has the DNA TGCAGCGTTGAGGATGTCACCGGGGAGCTGTTTTTT.